One and the same sample provided the 13 T cell receptor beta chains below, sequenced in a study of cytomegalovirus exposure and HLA in healthy donors (TCRdb year 2017). Receptor amplification or capture employed the immunoSEQ multiplex PCR assay. For the multiplex PCR, a mixture combining 60 forward primers for TCR Vbeta segments and 13 reverse primers for TCR Jbeta segments was used. TCRdb took this table from immuneACCESS and kept in-frame rearrangements with V and J called. Such tables lack part of the clones; where checked against another copy, unresolved V genes explain under half of the gap, and the rest is unexplained. The sample includes roughly 150,000 clones, with around 75% observed a single time. The top ten constitute over 1.3% of the sample. The specimen was PBMCs. The receptors come from a young man in good health and CMV-seronegative.

The V gene is TRBV14, the J gene TRBJ2-5; the match to TRBD2 covers 12 bases. V trimming: 1 base; J trimming: 5 bases; junction bases outside the gene matches: 11. Germline V gives CDR1 SGHDN, CDR2 FVKESK. This CDR3 spans 18 amino acids. The CDR3 here is CASSQGYPSGRASETQYF. The CDR3 coding sequence is TGTGCCAGCAGCCAAGGGTACCCTAGCGGGAGGGCCAGTGAGACCCAGTACTTC.

The chain links TRBV7-9 to TRBJ1-1, with TRBD1 identical over 7 bases. The CDR3 spans 15 residues. Germline-derived CDR1 and CDR2 are SEHNR and FQNEAQ (reference sequence). V was pared by 4 bases and J by 0 bases, with 5 bases of the junction left unmatched. Written as DNA, the CDR3 is TGTGCCAGCAGCTCCTGGGGACAGATGAACACTGAAGCTTTCTTT. Translation gives CASSSWGQMNTEAFF.

The V call is TRBV5-4, the J call TRBJ2-3; maybe TRBD2 (5 bases). CDR3 length: 18 amino acids. V lost 4 bases and J 6 bases, leaving 27 bases between the germline ends. Germline V gene lookup returns CDR1 SGHNT and CDR2 YYREEE (reference sequence). The CDR3 nucleotides are TGTGCCAGCAGCCTCCTTGCACGGGAAATCAAAGGGTGGGATACGCAGTATTTT. This encodes CASSLLAREIKGWDTQYF.

A remark on this clone: The junction does not match germline at one end; this may be a read error. The chain carries TRBV27 and TRBJ2-7; no clear D. The CDR3 length is 11 residues. Germline loops: CDR1 MNHEY, CDR2 SMNVEV (reference sequence). The CDR3: CASGFLYEQYF. CDR3 nucleotide sequence: TGTGCCAGCGGTTTCCTCTACGAGCAGTACTTC.

This clone has only one observation. This rearrangement joins TRBV11-3 to TRBJ2-1, with 7 nucleotides matching TRBD2. CDR1 SGHNT and CDR2 YENEEA come from the germline V gene. The CDR3 is 16 amino acids. The ends lost 4 bases at V and 3 bases at J; junction bases unmatched: 9. The CDR3 nucleotides read TGTGCCAGCAGCTCCACGGTTCGGGGGGACTACAATGAGCAGTTCTTC. This encodes CASSSTVRGDYNEQFF.

The J gene is TRBJ2-5, the V gene TRBV9, with D unclear. Trimming removed 3 bases at V and 6 bases at J, with 3 bases between. Germline lookup yields CDR1 SGDLS and CDR2 YYNGEE. This CDR3 is 10 amino acids long. CDR3 DNA: TGTGCCAGCAGCGCCAAGACCCAGTACTTC. Protein sequence: CASSAKTQYF.

The V call is TRBV19, the J call TRBJ2-2; 11 positions match TRBD1. In germline, CDR1 is LNHDA, CDR2 SQIVND (reference sequence). The CDR3 spans 15 residues. Germline trimming cut 7 bases from V and 3 bases from J; bases unmatched to any gene: 4. In DNA, the CDR3 is TGTGCCAGTATTCCGGGACAGGGGGACACCGGGGAGCTGTTTTTT. Translating it yields CASIPGQGDTGELFF.

The J gene is TRBJ2-3, the V gene TRBV5-4, with 14 bases matching TRBD2. The CDR3 spans 18 residues. The germline CDR1 and CDR2 sequences are SGHNT and YYREEE (reference sequence). V gave up 4 bases and J gave up 2 bases; unmatched junction bases: 9. Here the CDR3 reads CASSLRLAGGLVTDTQYF. The CDR3 DNA reads TGTGCCAGCAGCCTCCGACTAGCGGGAGGGCTTGTCACAGATACGCAGTATTTT.

This chain joins TRBV2 and TRBJ1-3; D unclear. The CDR3 covers 11 residues. Germline CDR1 is SNHLY and CDR2 is FYNNEI. The V gene lost 7 bases and the J gene lost 8 bases, with 9 bases spanning the gap. For the CDR3, the DNA is TGTGCCAGCACCCCTCGGGACACCATATATTTT. Its translation is CASTPRDTIYF. The variable domain in full, with the rest retrieved from reference TRBV2 and TRBJ1-3, is EPEVTQTPSHQVTQMGQEVILRCVPISNHLYFYWYRQILGQKVEFLVSFYNNEISEKSEIFDDQFSVERPDGSNFTLKIRSTKLEDSAMYFCASTPRDTIYFGEGSWLTVV.

V gene TRBV5-6 combines with J gene TRBJ2-3; TRBD2 is a possible D gene (6 bases). This CDR3 comprises 15 residues. V was cut by 6 bases and J by 1 base, with 15 bases left in between. Germline V CDR1 and CDR2: SGHDT, YYEEEE. The DNA for the CDR3 is TGTGCCAGCACCCTTCCGGCTAGCGGCACAGATACGCAGTATTTT. Translation: CASTLPASGTDTQYF.

This chain links TRBV5-1 with TRBJ2-7; 12 bases align to TRBD2. CDR1 SGHRS and CDR2 YFSETQ come from the germline V gene. Losses at the gene ends were 1 base for V and 5 bases for J; bases not matched to a gene: 4. The CDR3 totals 15 residues. The chain's CDR3 is CASSLPSGRGHEQYF. Here the CDR3 DNA reads TGCGCCAGCAGCTTGCCTAGCGGGAGGGGCCACGAGCAGTACTTC. The variable domain in full, with the rest retrieved from reference TRBV5-1 and TRBJ2-7, is KAGVTQTPRYLIKTRGQQVTLSCSPISGHRSVSWYQQTPGQGLQFLFEYFSETQRNKGNFPGRFSGRQFSNSRSEMNVSTLELGDSALYLCASSLPSGRGHEQYFGPGTRLTVT.

The V and J genes are TRBV18 and TRBJ1-1, with TRBD1 matching 7 bases. The V segment lost 3 bases and the J segment 6 bases; nucleotides outside the gene matches: 10. This CDR3 comprises 15 residues. The germline gives CDR1 KGHSH, CDR2 LQKENI. The CDR3 spells CASSPSVGQESEAFF. For the CDR3, the DNA is TGTGCCAGCTCACCGTCCGTCGGACAGGAGTCTGAAGCTTTCTTT.

The CDR3: CASSLSDQETQYF. The CDR3 bases are TGTGCCAGCAGCTTAAGCGATCAAGAGACCCAGTACTTC. J is TRBJ2-5 and V is TRBV7-8, with D uncertain. The CDR3 length is 13 residues. Trimming stripped 2 bases from V and 2 bases from J, with 6 bases between. CDR1 and CDR2 (germline): SGHVS, FQNEAQ.